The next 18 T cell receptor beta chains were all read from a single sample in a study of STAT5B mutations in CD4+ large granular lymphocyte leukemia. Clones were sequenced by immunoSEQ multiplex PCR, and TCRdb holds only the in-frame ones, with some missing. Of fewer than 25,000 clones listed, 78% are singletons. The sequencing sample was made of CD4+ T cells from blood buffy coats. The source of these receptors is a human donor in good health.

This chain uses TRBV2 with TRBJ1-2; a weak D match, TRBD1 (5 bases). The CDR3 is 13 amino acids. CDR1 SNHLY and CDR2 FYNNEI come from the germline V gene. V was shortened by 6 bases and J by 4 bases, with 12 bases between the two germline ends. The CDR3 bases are TGTGCCAGCAGCGTACAGGTTATCTATGGCTACACCTTC. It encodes CASSVQVIYGYTF.

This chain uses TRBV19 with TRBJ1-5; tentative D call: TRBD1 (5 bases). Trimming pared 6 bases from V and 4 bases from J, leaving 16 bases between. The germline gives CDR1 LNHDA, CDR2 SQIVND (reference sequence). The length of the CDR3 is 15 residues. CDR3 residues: CASREFTGGNQPQHF. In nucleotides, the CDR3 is TGTGCCAGTAGGGAGTTTACGGGGGGGAATCAGCCCCAGCATTTT.

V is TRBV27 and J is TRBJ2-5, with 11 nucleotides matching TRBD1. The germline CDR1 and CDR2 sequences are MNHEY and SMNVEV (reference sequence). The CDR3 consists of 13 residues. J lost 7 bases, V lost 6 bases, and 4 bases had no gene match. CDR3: CASRPGQGGTQYF. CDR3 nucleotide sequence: TGTGCCAGCAGACCGGGACAGGGGGGGACCCAGTACTTC.

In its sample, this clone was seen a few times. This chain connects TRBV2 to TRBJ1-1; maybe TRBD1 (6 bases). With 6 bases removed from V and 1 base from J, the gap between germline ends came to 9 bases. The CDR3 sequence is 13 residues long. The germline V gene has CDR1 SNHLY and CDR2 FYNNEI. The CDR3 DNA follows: TGTGCCAGCAGCCAGGACAGGAACACTGAAGCTTTCTTT. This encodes CASSQDRNTEAFF.

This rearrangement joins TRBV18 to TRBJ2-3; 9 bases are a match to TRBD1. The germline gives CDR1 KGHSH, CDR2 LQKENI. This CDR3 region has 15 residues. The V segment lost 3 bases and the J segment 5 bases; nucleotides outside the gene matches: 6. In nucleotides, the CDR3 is TGTGCCAGCTCACCTCCTGGACAGGGGCAAGATACGCAGTATTTT. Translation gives CASSPPGQGQDTQYF.

The CDR3 loop reads CASSIPPGGASGEKLFF. In DNA form, the CDR3 reads TGTGCCAGTAGTATACCCCCCGGGGGGGCCAGCGGCGAAAAACTGTTTTTT. The chain joins TRBV19 to TRBJ1-4; D is perhaps TRBD1 (6 bases). Trimming removed 2 bases at V and 8 bases at J, with 21 bases between. CDR3 size: 17 residues. Germline V gene lookup returns CDR1 LNHDA and CDR2 SQIVND (reference sequence).

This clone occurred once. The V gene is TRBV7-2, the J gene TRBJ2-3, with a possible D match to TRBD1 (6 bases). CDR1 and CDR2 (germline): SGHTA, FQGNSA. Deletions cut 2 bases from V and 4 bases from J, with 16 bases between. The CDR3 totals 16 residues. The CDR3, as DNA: TGTGCCAGCAGCTTACAGGGGCGCTGGATCCCAGATACGCAGTATTTT. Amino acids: CASSLQGRWIPDTQYF.

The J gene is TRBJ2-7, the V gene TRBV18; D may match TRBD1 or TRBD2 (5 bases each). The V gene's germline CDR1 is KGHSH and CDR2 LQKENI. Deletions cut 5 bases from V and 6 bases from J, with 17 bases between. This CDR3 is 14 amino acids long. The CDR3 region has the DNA TGTGCCAGCTCAACTAGATCAGGGACCCCCGAGCAGTACTTC. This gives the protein CASSTRSGTPEQYF.

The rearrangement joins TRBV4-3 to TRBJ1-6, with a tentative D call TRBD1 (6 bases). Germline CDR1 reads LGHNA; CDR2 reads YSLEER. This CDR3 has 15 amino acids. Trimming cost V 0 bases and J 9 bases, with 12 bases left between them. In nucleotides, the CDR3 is TGCGCCAGCAGCCAAGATTTACAGGGCAGTTCACCCCTCCACTTT. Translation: CASSQDLQGSSPLHF.

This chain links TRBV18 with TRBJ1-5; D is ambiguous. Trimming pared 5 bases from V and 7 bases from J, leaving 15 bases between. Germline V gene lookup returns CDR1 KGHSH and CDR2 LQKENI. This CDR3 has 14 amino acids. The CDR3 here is CASSSDGNFQPQHF. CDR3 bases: TGTGCCAGCTCATCGGACGGTAACTTCCAGCCCCAGCATTTT.

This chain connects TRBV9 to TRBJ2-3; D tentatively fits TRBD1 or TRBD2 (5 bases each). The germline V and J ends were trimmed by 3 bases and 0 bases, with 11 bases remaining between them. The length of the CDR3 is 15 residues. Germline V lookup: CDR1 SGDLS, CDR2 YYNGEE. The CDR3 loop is CASSDTGASTDTQYF. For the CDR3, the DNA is TGTGCCAGCAGCGACACCGGGGCCAGCACAGATACGCAGTATTTT.

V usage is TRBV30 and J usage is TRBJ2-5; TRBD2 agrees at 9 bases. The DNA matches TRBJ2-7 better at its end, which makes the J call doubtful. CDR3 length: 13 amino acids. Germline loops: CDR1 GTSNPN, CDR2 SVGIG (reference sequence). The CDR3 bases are TGTGCCTGGAGAGGTAGCGGGAGCTACGAGCAGTACTTC. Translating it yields CAWRGSGSYEQYF.

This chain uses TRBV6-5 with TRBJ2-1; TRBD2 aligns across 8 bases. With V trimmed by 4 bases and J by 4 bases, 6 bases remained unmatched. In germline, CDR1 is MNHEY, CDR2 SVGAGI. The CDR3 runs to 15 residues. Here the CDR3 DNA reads TGTGCCAGCAGTTCCCTAGCGGGTCCTTACAATGAGCAGTTCTTC. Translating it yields CASSSLAGPYNEQFF.

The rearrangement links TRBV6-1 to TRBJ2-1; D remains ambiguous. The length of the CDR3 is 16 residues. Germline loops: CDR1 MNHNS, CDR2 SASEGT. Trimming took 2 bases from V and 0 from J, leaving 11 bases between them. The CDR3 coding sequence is TGTGCCAGCAGTGAACAGGCCGCTCGCTCCTACAATGAGCAGTTCTTC. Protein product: CASSEQAARSYNEQFF.

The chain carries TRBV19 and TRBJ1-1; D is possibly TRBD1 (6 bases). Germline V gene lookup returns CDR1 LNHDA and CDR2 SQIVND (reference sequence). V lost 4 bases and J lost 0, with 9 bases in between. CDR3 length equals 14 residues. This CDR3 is CASSTGHLNTEAFF. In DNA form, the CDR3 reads TGTGCCAGTAGTACGGGACACCTGAACACTGAAGCTTTCTTT.

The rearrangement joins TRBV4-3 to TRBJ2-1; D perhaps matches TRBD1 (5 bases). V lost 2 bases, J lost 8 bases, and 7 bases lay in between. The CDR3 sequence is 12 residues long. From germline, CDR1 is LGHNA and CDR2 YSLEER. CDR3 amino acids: CASSQSQDEQFF. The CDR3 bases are TGCGCCAGCAGCCAATCACAGGATGAGCAGTTCTTC.

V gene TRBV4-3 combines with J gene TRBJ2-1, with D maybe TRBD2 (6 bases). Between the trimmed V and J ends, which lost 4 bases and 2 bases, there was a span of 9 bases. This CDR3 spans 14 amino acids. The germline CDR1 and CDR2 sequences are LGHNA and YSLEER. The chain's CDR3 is CASSPGLTYNEQFF. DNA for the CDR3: TGCGCCAGCAGCCCGGGACTTACCTACAATGAGCAGTTCTTC.

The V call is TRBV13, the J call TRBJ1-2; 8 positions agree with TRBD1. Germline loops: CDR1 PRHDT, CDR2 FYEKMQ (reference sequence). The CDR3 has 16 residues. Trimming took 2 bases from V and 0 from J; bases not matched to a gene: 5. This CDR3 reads CASSLTGTGSNYGYTF. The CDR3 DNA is TGTGCCAGCAGCTTAACCGGGACAGGATCTAACTATGGCTACACCTTC.